This is a list of T cell receptor beta chains from one sample in a study of T cell responses to AZD1222 COVID-19 vaccine. Profiled with immunoSEQ multiplex PCR; TCRdb holds only in-frame clones, not every one. The sample has 98,000 or so clones, about 89% seen once. The sample in question was peripheral blood, obtained 28 days after the second dose of the MenACWY control vaccine. The receptors shown here come from an adult who received the MenACWY meningococcal vaccine as a control. Both conserved end residues are part of each CDR3. A D gene is named only where the DNA matches it firmly. Some rows mark clone size as missing; the rest say once, few, many or name a class of expanded clone.

size | length | D | J | V | CDR3 | DNA
. | 12 | . | TRBJ1-2 | TRBV5-1 | CASSDGDYGYTF | TGCGCCAGCAGCGACGGCGACTATGGCTACACCTTC
. | 14 | . | TRBJ1-6 | TRBV7-8 | CASSLGGENSPLHF | TGTGCCAGCAGCTTAGGGGGTGAAAATTCACCCCTCCACTTT
. | 15 | . | TRBJ2-1 | TRBV9 | CASSALIVGNNEQFF | TGTGCCAGCAGCGCCCTCATTGTGGGGAACAATGAGCAGTTCTTC
. | 14 | . | TRBJ2-1 | TRBV29-1 | CSSRRGTEHNEQFF | TGCAGCTCCCGGAGGGGGACGGAGCACAATGAGCAGTTCTTC
. | 17 | TRBD2 | TRBJ2-5 | TRBV7-2 | CASSKGGLAGPQETQYF | TGTGCCAGCAGCAAAGGTGGACTAGCGGGGCCCCAAGAGACCCAGTACTTC
. | 12 | . | TRBJ1-1 | TRBV4-2 | CASSQGNTEAFF | TGTGCCAGCAGCCAAGGGAACACTGAAGCTTTCTTT
. | 16 | TRBD1 | TRBJ2-7 | TRBV5-4 | CASSLWGPGQDYEQYF | TGTGCCAGCAGCTTGTGGGGGCCGGGACAGGACTACGAGCAGTACTTC
. | 17 | TRBD1 | TRBJ2-7 | TRBV7-8 | CASSLVRNRGVSYEQYF | TGTGCCAGCAGCTTAGTTCGGAACAGGGGAGTCTCGTACGAGCAGTACTTC
. | 15 | . | TRBJ2-1 | TRBV6-2/TRBV6-3 | CASSYLGRKDNEQFF | TGTGCCAGCAGTTACTTGGGGCGGAAGGACAATGAGCAGTTCTTC
. | 15 | TRBD1 | TRBJ1-3 | TRBV5-5 | CASSSQGARGNTIYF | TGTGCCAGCAGCTCACAGGGGGCGCGGGGAAACACCATATATTTT
. | 14 | TRBD1 | TRBJ1-6 | TRBV11-2 | CASSLGGSGTALHF | TGTGCCAGCAGCTTAGGGGGGTCCGGGACAGCCCTCCACTTT
. | 15 | TRBD2 | TRBJ2-5 | TRBV7-2 | CASSLIRRGGETQYF | TGTGCCAGCAGCTTAATTCGGCGGGGGGGCGAGACCCAGTACTTC
. | 13 | . | TRBJ1-1 | TRBV28 | CASSLVANTEAFF | TGTGCCAGCAGTTTGGTCGCGAACACTGAAGCTTTCTTT
. | 16 | TRBD2 | TRBJ2-3 | TRBV25-1 | CASSGSEGGLTDTQYF | TGTGCCAGCAGTGGATCCGAGGGAGGGCTTACAGATACGCAGTATTTT
. | 14 | . | TRBJ2-5 | TRBV9 | CASSVEGEVETQYF | TGTGCCAGCAGCGTAGAGGGTGAAGTGGAGACCCAGTACTTC
. | 14 | . | TRBJ2-7 | TRBV11-2 | CASSIPGPGNEQYF | TGTGCCAGCAGCATCCCGGGCCCGGGGAACGAGCAGTACTTC
. | 16 | . | TRBJ1-6 | TRBV19 | CASSKRQDLYNSPLHF | TGTGCCAGTAGTAAAAGACAGGATTTATATAATTCACCCCTCCACTTT
. | 15 | . | TRBJ1-3 | TRBV7-2 | CASSLQGTSGNTIYF | TGTGCCAGCAGCTTACAGGGGACCTCTGGAAACACCATATATTTT
. | 15 | . | TRBJ1-2 | TRBV27 | CASSSPSGGNYGYTF | TGTGCCAGCAGTAGTCCCTCCGGGGGCAACTATGGCTACACCTTC
. | 13 | . | TRBJ2-3 | TRBV5-1 | CASQSWASDTQYF | TGCGCCAGCCAATCATGGGCATCAGATACGCAGTATTTT
. | 12 | . | TRBJ2-1 | TRBV4-1 | CASSQGTLKQFF | TGCGCCAGCAGCCAAGGGACACTGAAGCAGTTCTTC
. | 16 | TRBD1 | TRBJ1-2 | TRBV11-2 | CASSVTGTGPFYGYTF | TGTGCCAGCAGCGTAACCGGGACAGGGCCGTTCTATGGCTACACCTTC
many | 8 | . | TRBJ2-7 | TRBV25-1 | CASKEQYF | TGTGCCAGCAAGGAGCAGTACTTC
. | 13 | . | TRBJ1-5 | TRBV19 | CASSIGFLGSQHF | TGTGCCAGTAGTATCGGGTTTCTGGGGTCCCAGCATTTT
. | 13 | . | TRBJ1-1 | TRBV29-1 | CSVGYLKGTEAFF | TGCAGCGTAGGTTATCTCAAGGGCACTGAAGCTTTCTTT
. | 14 | . | TRBJ1-2 | TRBV9 | CASSSRAGGSGYTF | TGTGCCAGCAGCTCTCGAGCGGGAGGGAGTGGCTACACCTTC
. | 15 | TRBD1 | TRBJ2-7 | TRBV6-5 | CASSYGGQGLYEQYF | TGTGCCAGCAGTTACGGGGGACAGGGGCTATACGAGCAGTACTTC
. | 13 | . | TRBJ2-7 | TRBV12-3/TRBV12-4 | CATARGGTYEQYF | TGTGCCACTGCTAGAGGGGGGACCTACGAGCAGTACTTC
. | 15 | . | TRBJ2-7 | TRBV9 | CASSERDSRTYEQYF | TGTGCCAGCAGCGAGCGGGACAGCCGAACCTACGAGCAGTACTTC
. | 13 | . | TRBJ1-1 | TRBV7-2 | CASSTTRNTEAFF | TGTGCCAGCAGCACAACGCGGAACACTGAAGCTTTCTTT
. | 14 | TRBD1 | TRBJ2-2 | TRBV7-3 | CASSLRTGPGELFF | TGTGCCAGCAGCTTAAGGACAGGTCCCGGGGAGCTGTTTTTT
. | 15 | . | TRBJ1-2 | TRBV7-9 | CASSLNSPANYGYTF | TGTGCCAGCAGTTTAAACAGCCCCGCTAACTATGGCTACACCTTC
. | 13 | . | TRBJ2-1 | TRBV5-1 | CASSLERRNEQFF | TGCGCCAGCAGCCTGGAAAGGAGGAATGAGCAGTTCTTC
few | 13 | . | TRBJ2-7 | TRBV12-3/TRBV12-4 | CASSPVGSDEQYF | TGTGCCAGCAGTCCTGTGGGATCGGACGAGCAGTACTTC
. | 14 | . | TRBJ1-6 | TRBV19 | CASSIISGNSPLHF | TGTGCCAGTAGTATTATATCGGGGAATTCACCCCTCCACTTT
. | 13 | . | TRBJ1-2 | TRBV30 | CAWTLGGDYGYTF | TGTGCCTGGACTTTGGGGGGGGACTATGGCTACACCTTC
. | 16 | TRBD1 | TRBJ1-1 | TRBV28 | CASSFRPGQPNTEAFF | TGTGCCAGCAGTTTCCGACCGGGACAGCCGAACACTGAAGCTTTCTTT
. | 15 | . | TRBJ1-2 | TRBV19 | CASSIGWTANYGYTF | TGTGCCAGTAGTATAGGCTGGACAGCTAACTATGGCTACACCTTC
. | 15 | TRBD2 | TRBJ2-1 | TRBV7-2 | CASSFGTSLGREQFF | TGTGCCAGCAGCTTCGGGACTAGCCTTGGAAGAGAGCAGTTCTTC
. | 14 | . | TRBJ2-7 | TRBV24-1 | CATSDARSSYEQYF | TGTGCCACCAGTGATGCCCGGAGTTCCTACGAGCAGTACTTC
few | 15 | TRBD2 | TRBJ2-5 | TRBV2 | CASSGLAGGGETQYF | TGTGCCAGCAGCGGACTAGCGGGGGGTGGAGAGACCCAGTACTTC
. | 12 | . | TRBJ1-1 | TRBV29-1 | CSVGRGNTEAFF | TGCAGCGTGGGGCGGGGGAACACTGAAGCTTTCTTT
. | 16 | . | TRBJ1-5 | TRBV6-6 | CASSPRDMGRNQPQHF | TGTGCCAGCAGTCCCCGAGACATGGGGCGCAATCAGCCCCAGCATTTT
. | 14 | . | TRBJ2-3 | TRBV7-9 | CASSPGTSPDTQYF | TGTGCCAGCAGCCCGGGAACTAGCCCAGATACGCAGTATTTT
. | 15 | . | TRBJ2-7 | TRBV7-3 | CASSLSSLSSYEQYF | TGTGCCAGCAGCTTATCCTCTCTTAGCTCCTACGAGCAGTACTTC
few | 15 | TRBD1 | TRBJ1-2 | TRBV28 | CASSSTGTGPYGYTF | TGTGCCAGCAGTTCAACCGGGACAGGCCCCTATGGCTACACCTTC
. | 13 | . | TRBJ1-1 | TRBV15 | CATSRGFQTEAFF | TGTGCCACCAGCAGAGGGTTTCAGACTGAAGCTTTCTTT
. | 15 | TRBD1 | TRBJ2-7 | TRBV18 | CASSPTGSGIYEQYF | TGTGCCAGCTCACCGACAGGGTCGGGGATCTACGAGCAGTACTTC